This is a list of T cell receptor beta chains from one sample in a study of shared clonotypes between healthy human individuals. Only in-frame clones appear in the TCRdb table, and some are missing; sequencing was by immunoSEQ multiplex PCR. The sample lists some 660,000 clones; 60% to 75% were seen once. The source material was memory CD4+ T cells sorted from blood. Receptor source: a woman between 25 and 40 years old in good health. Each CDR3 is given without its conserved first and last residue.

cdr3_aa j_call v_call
ASSLSSSGNYEQY - TRBV28
AGTTGVNTEAF TRBJ1-1 TRBV7-9
ASSVGSGGPYQPQH TRBJ1-5 TRBV6-1
ASSLDTTSGRDIGELF TRBJ2-2 TRBV11-2
ASSPDSPVYNEQF TRBJ2-1 TRBV5-1
ASSVGITRDSLGGEQY TRBJ2-7 TRBV9
ASSLSGQGTETQY TRBJ2-5 TRBV18
ASRTSGHNQPQH TRBJ1-5 TRBV6-6
ASSDRAETQY TRBJ2-5 TRBV2
ASSLVGGAGSYNEQF TRBJ2-1 TRBV7-8
ASSFNGADLNQPQH TRBJ1-5 TRBV5-1
ASSISRFKSGELF TRBJ2-2 TRBV19
ASSEYASGGTDTQY TRBJ2-3 TRBV10-1
SVEGGGVVYNEQF TRBJ2-1 TRBV29-1
ASSSEGEINQPQH TRBJ1-5 TRBV19
ASSPRGAGELF TRBJ2-2 TRBV6-5
ASRTSTGAYNEQF TRBJ2-1 TRBV27
ASSSGLPTDTQY TRBJ2-3 TRBV19
ASTFSGLNTGELF TRBJ2-2 TRBV2
SVEALGETQY TRBJ2-5 TRBV29-1
ASSYKGYPYEQY TRBJ2-7 TRBV6-5
ASSSTSGTYNEQF TRBJ2-1 TRBV11-2
AWSAAANTEAF TRBJ1-1 TRBV30
ASSPDRGAYEQY TRBJ2-7 TRBV6-5
ASTLQLGGSETQY TRBJ2-5 TRBV6-1
ASSPQGAGGAF TRBJ1-1 TRBV6-5
ASSSQGTGNTIY TRBJ1-3 TRBV28
ASSSGISGANVLT TRBJ2-6 TRBV5-1
ASSIVRLAGAGEQF TRBJ2-1 TRBV19
ASSLLKKWELF TRBJ2-2 TRBV27
ASSPAGSGTGELF TRBJ2-2 TRBV14
ASSSRLSSGRVRHEQF TRBJ2-1 TRBV7-9
ASSDGRYFNEQF TRBJ2-1 TRBV11-3
ASTQVANTGELF TRBJ2-2 TRBV28
ACHLLGVYGYT TRBJ1-2 TRBV30